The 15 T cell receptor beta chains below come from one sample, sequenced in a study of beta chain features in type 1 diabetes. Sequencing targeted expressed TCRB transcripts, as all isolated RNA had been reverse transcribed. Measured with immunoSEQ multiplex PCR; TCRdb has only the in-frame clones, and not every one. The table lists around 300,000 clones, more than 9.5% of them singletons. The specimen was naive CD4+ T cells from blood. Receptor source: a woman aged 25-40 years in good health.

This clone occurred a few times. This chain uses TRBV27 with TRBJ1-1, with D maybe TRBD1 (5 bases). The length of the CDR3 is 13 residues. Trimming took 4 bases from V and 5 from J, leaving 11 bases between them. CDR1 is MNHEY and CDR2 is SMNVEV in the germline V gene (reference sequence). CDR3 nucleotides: TGTGCCAGCAGTTCGGCAGGGCGTACTGAAGCTTTCTTT. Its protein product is CASSSAGRTEAFF.

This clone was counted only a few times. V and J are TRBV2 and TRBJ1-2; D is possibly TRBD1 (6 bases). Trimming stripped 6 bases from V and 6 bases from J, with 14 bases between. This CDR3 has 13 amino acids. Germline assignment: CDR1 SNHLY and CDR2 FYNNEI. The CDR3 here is CASSEQGYDGYTF. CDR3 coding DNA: TGTGCCAGCAGCGAACAGGGTTATGATGGCTACACCTTC.

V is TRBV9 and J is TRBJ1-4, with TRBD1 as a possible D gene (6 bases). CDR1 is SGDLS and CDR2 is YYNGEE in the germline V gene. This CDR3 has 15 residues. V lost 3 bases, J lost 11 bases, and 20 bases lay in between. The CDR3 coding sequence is TGTGCCAGCAGCGCTGGAGGGGGGGGCGACGTCAAACTGTTTTTT. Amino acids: CASSAGGGGDVKLFF.

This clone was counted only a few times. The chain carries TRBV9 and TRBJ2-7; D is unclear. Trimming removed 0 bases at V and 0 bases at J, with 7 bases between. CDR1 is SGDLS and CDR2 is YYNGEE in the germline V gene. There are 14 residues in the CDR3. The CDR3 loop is CASSVALASYEQYF. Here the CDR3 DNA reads TGTGCCAGCAGCGTAGCTTTGGCCTCCTACGAGCAGTACTTC.

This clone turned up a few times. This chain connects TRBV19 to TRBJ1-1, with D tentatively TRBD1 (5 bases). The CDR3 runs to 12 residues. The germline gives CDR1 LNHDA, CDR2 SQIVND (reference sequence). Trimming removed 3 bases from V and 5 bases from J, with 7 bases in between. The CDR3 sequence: CASSIQGTEAFF. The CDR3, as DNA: TGTGCCAGTAGTATCCAGGGTACTGAAGCTTTCTTT.

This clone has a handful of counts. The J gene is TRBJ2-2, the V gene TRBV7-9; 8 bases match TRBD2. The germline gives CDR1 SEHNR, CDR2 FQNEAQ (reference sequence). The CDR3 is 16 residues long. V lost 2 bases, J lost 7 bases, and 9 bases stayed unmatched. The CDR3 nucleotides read TGTGCCAGCAGCTTATCCCAGCGGGAGCGTGACGGGGAGCTGTTTTTT. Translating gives CASSLSQRERDGELFF.

CDR3 sequence reads: CASSRFRDSSYEQYF. The DNA for the CDR3 is TGTGCCAGCTCACGCTTCCGGGACTCATCCTACGAGCAGTACTTC. The chain links TRBV18 to TRBJ2-7; TRBD2 is a possible D gene (6 bases). Trimming removed 4 bases at V and 1 base at J, with 14 bases between. The CDR3 is 15 residues long. Germline V gene data show CDR1 as KGHSH and CDR2 as LQKENI.

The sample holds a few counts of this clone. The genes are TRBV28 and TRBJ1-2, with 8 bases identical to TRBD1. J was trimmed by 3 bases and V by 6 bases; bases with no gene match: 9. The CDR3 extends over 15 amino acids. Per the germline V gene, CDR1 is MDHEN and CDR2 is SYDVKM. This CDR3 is CASRTPGGADYGYTF. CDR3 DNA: TGTGCCAGCAGGACCCCAGGGGGCGCCGACTATGGCTACACCTTC.

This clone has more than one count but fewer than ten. The CDR3 DNA reads as TGTGCCAGCAGTTTAGGGGCAGGGGGCAAAAATGAGCAGTTCTTC. Protein: CASSLGAGGKNEQFF. The rearrangement joins TRBV28 to TRBJ2-1; 8 positions agree with TRBD1. CDR1 MDHEN and CDR2 SYDVKM come from the germline V gene. CDR3 length equals 15 residues. Trimming took 2 bases from V and 7 from J; bases not matched to a gene: 7.

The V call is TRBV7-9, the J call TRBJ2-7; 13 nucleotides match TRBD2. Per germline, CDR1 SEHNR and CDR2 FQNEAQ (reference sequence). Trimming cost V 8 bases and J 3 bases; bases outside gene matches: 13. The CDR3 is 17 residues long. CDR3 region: CASGRTSGSQRRYEQYF. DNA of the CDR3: TGTGCCAGCGGCAGGACTAGCGGGAGTCAGAGGCGCTACGAGCAGTACTTC.

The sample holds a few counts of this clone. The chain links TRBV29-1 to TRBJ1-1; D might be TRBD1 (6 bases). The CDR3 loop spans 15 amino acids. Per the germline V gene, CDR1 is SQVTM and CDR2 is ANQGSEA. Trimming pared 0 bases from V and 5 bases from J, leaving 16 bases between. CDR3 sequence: CSVEDPNRAGTEAFF. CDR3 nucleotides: TGCAGCGTTGAAGATCCTAACAGGGCAGGGACTGAAGCTTTCTTT.

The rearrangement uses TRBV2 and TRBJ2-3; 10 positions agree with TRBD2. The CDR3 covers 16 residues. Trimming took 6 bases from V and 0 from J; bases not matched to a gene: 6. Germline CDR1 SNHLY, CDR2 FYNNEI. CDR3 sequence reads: CASSRGTSASTDTQYF. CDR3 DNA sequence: TGTGCCAGCAGCCGGGGGACTAGCGCTAGCACAGATACGCAGTATTTT.

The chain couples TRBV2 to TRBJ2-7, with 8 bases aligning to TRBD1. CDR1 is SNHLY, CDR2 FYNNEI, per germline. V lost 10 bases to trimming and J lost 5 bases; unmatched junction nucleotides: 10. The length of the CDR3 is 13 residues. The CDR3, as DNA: TGTGCCACCACAGGACAGGGTATTGACGAGCAGTACTTC. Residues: CATTGQGIDEQYF. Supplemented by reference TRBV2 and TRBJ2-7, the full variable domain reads EPEVTQTPSHQVTQMGQEVILRCVPISNHLYFYWYRQILGQKVEFLVSFYNNEISEKSEIFDDQFSVERPDGSNFTLKIRSTKLEDSAMYFCATTGQGIDEQYFGPGTRLTVT.

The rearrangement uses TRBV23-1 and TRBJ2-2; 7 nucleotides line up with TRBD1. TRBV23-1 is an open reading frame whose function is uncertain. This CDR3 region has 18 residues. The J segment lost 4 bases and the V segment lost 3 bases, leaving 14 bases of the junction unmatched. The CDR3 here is CASSHLRRQGRGTGELFF. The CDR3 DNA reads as TGCGCCAGCAGTCACCTAAGACGACAGGGACGAGGCACCGGGGAGCTGTTTTTT.

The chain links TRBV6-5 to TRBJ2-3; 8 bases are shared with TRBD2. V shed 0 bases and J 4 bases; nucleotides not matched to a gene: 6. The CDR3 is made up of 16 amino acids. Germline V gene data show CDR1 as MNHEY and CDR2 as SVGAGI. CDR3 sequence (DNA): TGTGCCAGCAGTTACTCGGCGGGAGGTTCAGCAGATACGCAGTATTTT. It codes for CASSYSAGGSADTQYF.